This is a list of T cell receptor beta chains from one sample in a study of OX40 agonist ivuxolimab in advanced cancers. Clones were sequenced by immunoSEQ multiplex PCR, and TCRdb holds only the in-frame ones, with some missing. The sample includes about 80,000 clones, 70% to 90% of them seen just once. Sequencing used CD4+ or CD8+ T cells sorted from blood, obtained in a trial of the OX40 agonist ivuxolimab. Receptor source: an adult with an advanced solid tumor such as melanoma, head and neck, liver or kidney cancer. CDR3s include the opening cysteine and the closing phenylalanine or tryptophan. D genes are given only for firm matches. Clone size is stated in some rows and not others, as once, few, many or a class when expanded.

TRBJ1-3 | - | - | TRBV6-6 | TGTGCCAGCAGTTTCATACAGGGACGGACTGGAAACACCATATATTTT | CASSFIQGRTGNTIYF
TRBJ2-4 | - | - | TRBV7-9 | TGTGCCAGCAGCTTAACGGGGCCGGACATTCAGTACTTC | CASSLTGPDIQYF
TRBJ2-7 | - | TRBD1 | TRBV5-1 | TGCGCCAGCAGCAGCCGACAGGGGGCCAACGAGCAGTACTTC | CASSSRQGANEQYF
TRBJ2-7 | - | TRBD2 | TRBV28 | TGTGCCAGCAGTCAACTAGCGGGAGCGTACGAGCAGTACTTC | CASSQLAGAYEQYF
TRBJ1-4 | - | - | TRBV6-1 | TGTGCCAGCAGTTCCCACGCGGGACATCCGTTTTTT | CASSSHAGHPFF
TRBJ2-3 | - | - | TRBV27 | TGTGCCAGCAAAGGGCCCATAGGGCAGTATTTT | CASKGPIGQYF
TRBJ1-5 | - | - | TRBV10-3 | TGTGCCATCAGTGAGCTGGGGGTTGATCAGCCCCAGCATTTT | CAISELGVDQPQHF
TRBJ2-7 | - | - | TRBV18 | TGTGCCAGCTCACCGGACTACGAGCAGTACTTC | CASSPDYEQYF
TRBJ1-2 | - | - | TRBV27 | TGTGCCAGCAGTTTATATGTCGAAAGACACCTGAACTATGGCTACACCTTC | CASSLYVERHLNYGYTF
TRBJ2-3 | - | TRBD2 | TRBV10-3 | TGTGCCATCAGTGATCCTAGCGGAAGCACAGATACGCAGTATTTT | CAISDPSGSTDTQYF
TRBJ2-7 | - | TRBD1 | TRBV27 | TGTGCCAGCAGTCCCTGGACAGGGCGCATTTCCAAAGGGGATGAGCAGTACTTC | CASSPWTGRISKGDEQYF
TRBJ2-7 | - | - | TRBV15 | TGTGCCACCAGCAGAGCGGGGGGCAGGGACTACGAGCAGTACTTC | CATSRAGGRDYEQYF
TRBJ1-5 | - | - | TRBV28 | TGTGCCAGCAGTTTGATTCCTCAGCCCCAGCATTTT | CASSLIPQPQHF
TRBJ2-1 | - | - | TRBV5-1 | TGCGCCAGCAGCTTGGGACCAGAGCAGTTCTTC | CASSLGPEQFF
TRBJ1-1 | - | - | TRBV5-1 | TGCGCCAGCACCTCAGGGGAACCTTTCACTGAAGCTTTCTTT | CASTSGEPFTEAFF
TRBJ2-5 | few | - | TRBV7-3 | TGTGCCAGCAGCTTAATCGTGACGGAGACCCAGTACTTC | CASSLIVTETQYF
TRBJ2-4 | - | - | TRBV7-3 | TGTGCCAGCAGCCTAACTGGGCACAGCGAAAACATTCAGTACTTC | CASSLTGHSENIQYF
TRBJ1-1 | - | - | TRBV14 | TGTGCCAGCAGCCAAGACCTGGGACGGCTGAACACTGAAGCTTTCTTT | CASSQDLGRLNTEAFF
TRBJ2-7 | - | - | TRBV11-1 | TGTGCCAGCAGCTTAACACTTCAGAGCTCCTACGAGCAGTACTTC | CASSLTLQSSYEQYF
TRBJ2-5 | - | - | TRBV19 | TGTGCCAGTAGTATCGGCATTACCCTAAGAGAGACCCAGTACTTC | CASSIGITLRETQYF
TRBJ2-7 | - | - | TRBV20-1 | TGCAGTAGGAGAGGGCCACAAGAGCAGTACTTC | CSRRGPQEQYF
TRBJ2-3 | - | TRBD2 | TRBV7-2 | TGTGCCAGCAGCTTAGGGGGCGGGGGGAGCACAGATACGCAGTATTTT | CASSLGGGGSTDTQYF
TRBJ1-4 | - | - | TRBV4-3 | TGCGCCAGCAGCCAAGGAGGTGCTGTCAGAGAAAAACTGTTTTTT | CASSQGGAVREKLFF
TRBJ1-4 | once | - | TRBV11-2 | TGTGCCAGCACCCAGGCCGGGGAAAAACTGTTTTTT | CASTQAGEKLFF
TRBJ1-5 | - | - | TRBV28 | TGTGCCAGCAGTCCGGGACCTCAAGGTAGTCAGCCCCAGCATTTT | CASSPGPQGSQPQHF
TRBJ1-2 | - | - | TRBV19 | TGTGCCAGTAGGTCTCGGGATAACTATGGCTACACCTTC | CASRSRDNYGYTF
TRBJ2-2 | once | - | TRBV18 | TGTGCCAGCTCACTGGACGGCTGGGAGCTGTTTTTT | CASSLDGWELFF
TRBJ1-2 | - | TRBD1 | TRBV7-9 | TGTGCCAGCAGCTTAGTTCAGGGGGGCTATGGCTACACCTTC | CASSLVQGGYGYTF
TRBJ2-7 | - | - | TRBV14 | TGTGCCAGCAGCCCTGGGAGGGGGCTTCGCTACGAGCAGTACTTC | CASSPGRGLRYEQYF
TRBJ2-7 | - | TRBD2 | TRBV28 | TGTGCCAGCAGGAAAGAACTAGCGCGCAGCTACGAGCAGTACTTC | CASRKELARSYEQYF
TRBJ2-1 | - | - | TRBV5-8 | TGTGCCAGCAGCTTGGAAGGGACACAATACAATGAGCAGTTCTTC | CASSLEGTQYNEQFF
TRBJ1-3 | - | TRBD1 | TRBV5-1 | TGCGCCAGCAGCGTCGGGGACAGGCAAAACTCTGGAAACACCATATATTTT | CASSVGDRQNSGNTIYF
TRBJ2-2 | - | TRBD2 | TRBV9 | TGTGCCAGCAGCCCGTACAGACTAGCGGGAGTTGTCGGGGAGCTGTTTTTT | CASSPYRLAGVVGELFF